A selection of T cell receptor beta chains follows, all from one sample in a study of T cell responses to AZD1222 COVID-19 vaccine. Only in-frame clones appear in the TCRdb table, and some are missing; sequencing was by immunoSEQ multiplex PCR. The repertoire consists of more than 80,000 clones, with around 93% occurring once and the leading ten covering around 30%. The input for sequencing was peripheral blood, taken 28 days after the second AZD1222 dose. Receptors originate from an adult who received the AZD1222 COVID-19 vaccine. Both conserved end residues are part of each CDR3. The D gene is left open where the match is weak. The size of a clone is reported for some rows only, either as once, few or many, or as a class for expanded clones.

TRBJ1-2,NA,13,TRBV9,NA,CASSVVVRDGLDF,TGTGCCAGCAGCGTAGTTGTTCGGGATGGACTCGACTTC
TRBJ2-7,NA,16,TRBV5-6,TRBD1,CASSLGAGGYLYEQYF,TGTGCCAGCAGCTTGGGGGCAGGGGGCTACCTCTACGAGCAGTACTTC
TRBJ2-3,NA,18,TRBV7-9,NA,CASSPSPRVWGLTDTQYF,TGTGCCAGCAGCCCCTCACCCCGCGTATGGGGGCTCACAGATACGCAGTATTTT
TRBJ2-2,NA,15,TRBV10-3,TRBD2,CAISEGLAANGELFF,TGTGCCATCAGTGAGGGACTAGCGGCTAACGGGGAGCTGTTTTTT
TRBJ2-3,once,15,TRBV3-1/TRBV3-2,NA,CASSQFGGSTDTQYF,TGTGCCAGCAGCCAATTCGGGGGTAGCACAGATACGCAGTATTTT
TRBJ2-3,NA,14,TRBV6-4,TRBD2,CASSDAGGTDTQYF,TGTGCCAGCAGTGACGCGGGAGGGACAGATACGCAGTATTTT
TRBJ2-7,NA,14,TRBV9,NA,CASSVGWSSYEQYF,TGTGCCAGCAGCGTAGGCTGGAGCTCCTACGAGCAGTACTTC
TRBJ2-7,once,12,TRBV19,NA,CASRPPWGEQYF,TGTGCCAGTAGGCCGCCGTGGGGAGAGCAGTACTTC
TRBJ2-7,NA,16,TRBV18,TRBD2,CASSRAGLAGTYEQYF,TGTGCCAGCTCACGCGCCGGACTAGCGGGCACCTACGAGCAGTACTTC
TRBJ1-1,NA,11,TRBV12-3/TRBV12-4,NA,CASSSKGGAFF,TGTGCCAGCAGTTCAAAAGGGGGAGCTTTCTTT
TRBJ1-5,NA,15,TRBV7-9,NA,CASSSGGVGYQPQHF,TGTGCCAGCAGCTCCGGCGGCGTCGGTTATCAGCCCCAGCATTTT
TRBJ1-6,NA,14,TRBV27,TRBD1,CASSPGQYNSPLHF,TGTGCCAGCAGCCCGGGACAGTATAATTCACCCCTCCACTTT
TRBJ1-3,NA,18,TRBV15,TRBD1,CATSKWTGGLSSGNTIYF,TGTGCCACCAGCAAATGGACAGGGGGCTTAAGCTCTGGAAACACCATATATTTT
TRBJ2-1,NA,18,TRBV28,NA,CASSYVGGSSSSYNEQFF,TGTGCCAGCAGTTATGTGGGAGGCTCTTCTAGCTCCTACAATGAGCAGTTCTTC
TRBJ2-1,NA,16,TRBV2,TRBD2,CASSGRLAGRANEQFF,TGTGCCAGCAGTGGAAGACTAGCGGGGCGGGCGAATGAGCAGTTCTTC
TRBJ2-1,NA,16,TRBV5-4,TRBD2,CASSLFGTSLGNEQFF,TGTGCCAGCAGCCTTTTTGGGACTAGCTTGGGCAATGAGCAGTTCTTC
TRBJ1-1,once,14,TRBV15,NA,CATSPLLGNTEAFF,TGTGCCACCAGCCCCCTGTTGGGGAACACTGAAGCTTTCTTT
TRBJ2-7,once,14,TRBV27,TRBD1,CASSLSDRGYEQYF,TGTGCCAGCAGTTTATCCGACAGGGGCTACGAGCAGTACTTC
TRBJ1-5,NA,13,TRBV19,NA,CASSIVGSQPQHF,TGTGCCAGTAGTATAGTGGGAAGTCAGCCCCAGCATTTT
TRBJ1-4,NA,15,TRBV5-4,TRBD1,CASSYVRDSDEKLFF,TGTGCCAGCAGCTACGTCCGGGACAGTGACGAAAAACTGTTTTTT
TRBJ2-4,NA,15,TRBV29-1,NA,CSVETDLTGGNIQYF,TGCAGCGTTGAGACGGACCTAACCGGTGGAAACATTCAGTACTTC
TRBJ2-5,NA,19,TRBV7-3,NA,CASSWAGGRKYLYQETQYF,TGTGCCAGCAGCTGGGCGGGCGGCAGAAAGTACCTATACCAAGAGACCCAGTACTTC
TRBJ1-3,once,13,TRBV7-9,NA,CASSSGFGNTIYF,TGTGCCAGCAGCTCCGGGTTCGGAAACACCATATATTTT
TRBJ1-1,NA,13,TRBV6-5,NA,CASTSTGNTEAFF,TGTGCCAGCACCTCAACAGGGAACACTGAAGCTTTCTTT
TRBJ2-1,NA,13,TRBV7-9,NA,CASSLKSSDEQFF,TGTGCCAGCAGCTTAAAGTCTAGCGATGAGCAGTTCTTC
TRBJ1-5,NA,14,TRBV19,TRBD1,CASSTDRPNQPQHF,TGTGCCAGTAGTACGGACAGGCCCAATCAGCCCCAGCATTTT
TRBJ1-3,NA,15,TRBV25-1,NA,CASRPAVDGGNTIYF,TGTGCCAGCAGGCCGGCGGTAGATGGTGGAAACACCATATATTTT
TRBJ1-4,NA,19,TRBV3-1/TRBV3-2,NA,CASSQELPGHDLGNEKLFF,TGTGCCAGCAGCCAAGAACTACCAGGCCACGACTTGGGTAATGAAAAACTGTTTTTT
TRBJ2-1,NA,16,TRBV2,TRBD2,CASSEGLAGVGNEQFF,TGTGCCAGCAGTGAAGGACTAGCGGGAGTTGGGAATGAGCAGTTCTTC
TRBJ1-1,NA,13,TRBV7-9,NA,CASSVRGNTEAFF,TGTGCCAGCAGCGTCAGGGGAAACACTGAAGCTTTCTTT
TRBJ1-1,NA,13,TRBV6-5,NA,CASSYWGNTEAFF,TGTGCCAGCAGTTACTGGGGGAACACTGAAGCTTTCTTT
TRBJ2-3,NA,17,TRBV25-1,NA,CASSDTRRGGVTDTQYF,TGTGCCAGCAGTGACACTCGCCGGGGCGGGGTCACAGATACGCAGTATTTT
TRBJ1-6,NA,11,TRBV28,NA,CASSRGRPLHF,TGTGCCAGCAGTCGGGGGCGGCCCCTCCACTTT
TRBJ1-5,NA,16,TRBV28,TRBD1,CASSSSTGGRGQPQHF,TGTGCCAGCAGTTCTTCTACAGGGGGTCGAGGACAGCCCCAGCATTTT
TRBJ1-2,NA,11,TRBV29-1,NA,CSGTSDYGYTF,TGCAGCGGGACATCCGACTATGGCTACACCTTC
TRBJ2-7,NA,15,TRBV6-2/TRBV6-3,TRBD1,CASSFPTGGSYEQYF,TGTGCCAGCAGTTTCCCGACAGGGGGGTCCTACGAGCAGTACTTC
TRBJ2-3,NA,14,TRBV5-1,NA,CASSLGGSTDTQYF,TGCGCCAGCAGTCTGGGGGGCAGCACAGATACGCAGTATTTT
TRBJ1-1,NA,13,TRBV14,NA,CASSQGVNTEAFF,TGTGCCAGCAGCCAAGGGGTGAACACTGAAGCTTTCTTT
TRBJ2-5,NA,13,TRBV4-1,NA,CASSFGGEETQYF,TGCGCCAGCAGCTTTGGGGGAGAGGAGACCCAGTACTTC
TRBJ2-2,NA,14,TRBV7-2,NA,CASSLALYGGELFF,TGTGCCAGCAGCTTAGCGCTGTACGGCGGGGAGCTGTTTTTT
TRBJ2-7,NA,15,TRBV6-2/TRBV6-3,NA,CASSYSAREAYEQYF,TGTGCCAGCAGTTACTCTGCCAGGGAAGCATACGAGCAGTACTTC
TRBJ2-2,NA,13,TRBV11-3,NA,CASSLRTDGELFF,TGTGCCAGCAGCTTACGGACAGACGGGGAGCTGTTTTTT
TRBJ2-6,NA,14,TRBV29-1,NA,CSVTQNSGANVLTF,TGCAGCGTTACCCAGAATAGCGGGGCCAACGTCCTGACTTTC
TRBJ2-3,NA,14,TRBV4-3,NA,CASSQVQAADTQYF,TGCGCCAGCAGCCAAGTGCAAGCGGCAGATACGCAGTATTTT
TRBJ1-3,NA,18,TRBV7-9,NA,CASSWREGGDNSGNTIYF,TGTGCCAGCAGCTGGAGGGAGGGAGGGGACAACTCTGGAAACACCATATATTTT
TRBJ1-4,few,16,TRBV5-4,NA,CASSLGSVATNEKLFF,TGTGCCAGCAGCTTGGGATCAGTTGCAACTAATGAAAAACTGTTTTTT
TRBJ2-1,NA,14,TRBV19,NA,CASSLRDKDNEQFF,TGTGCCAGTAGTTTGCGGGACAAGGACAATGAGCAGTTCTTC
TRBJ1-3,NA,15,TRBV9,TRBD1,CASSGKGAAGNTIYF,TGTGCCAGCAGCGGAAAGGGGGCAGCTGGAAACACCATATATTTT
TRBJ1-2,NA,15,TRBV2,TRBD1,CASSPGQGRYYGYTF,TGTGCCAGCAGTCCGGGACAGGGGAGATACTATGGCTACACCTTC
TRBJ1-6,once,16,TRBV28,NA,CASSPLGGGINSPLHF,TGTGCCAGCAGCCCCCTTGGCGGTGGAATAAATTCACCCCTCCACTTT
TRBJ2-2,NA,13,TRBV2,NA,CASGRENTGELFF,TGTGCCAGCGGCCGGGAAAACACCGGGGAGCTGTTTTTT
TRBJ2-7,NA,14,TRBV5-1,NA,CASSFGTASYEQYF,TGCGCCAGCAGCTTTGGGACTGCCTCCTACGAGCAGTACTTC
TRBJ1-2,NA,14,TRBV18,NA,CASSRDDLPYGYTF,TGTGCCAGCTCTCGCGACGACCTCCCATATGGCTACACCTTC
TRBJ1-5,NA,15,TRBV19,TRBD1,CASISRGNSNQPQHF,TGTGCCAGTATAAGCAGGGGGAATAGCAATCAGCCCCAGCATTTT
TRBJ1-6,NA,17,TRBV6-1,NA,CASSEEVGGSYNSPLHF,TGTGCCAGCAGTGAAGAGGTAGGGGGCTCCTATAATTCACCCCTCCACTTT
TRBJ2-7,NA,13,TRBV6-6,TRBD1,CASSYSQGHEQYF,TGTGCCAGCAGTTACTCACAGGGGCACGAGCAGTACTTC
TRBJ1-5,NA,11,TRBV29-1,NA,CSVEAGATQHF,TGCAGCGTTGAAGCCGGGGCAACCCAGCATTTT
TRBJ1-2,NA,13,TRBV28,NA,CASSLQGNYGYTF,TGTGCCAGCAGTTTACAGGGAAACTATGGCTACACCTTC